Presented here are 23 T cell receptor beta chains from one specimen sequenced in a study of T cell responses to AZD1222 COVID-19 vaccine. Only in-frame clones appear in the TCRdb table, and some are missing; sequencing was by immunoSEQ multiplex PCR. The repertoire holds about 110,000 clones, about nine tenths seen once, with approximately 8% in the top ten. The input for sequencing was peripheral blood, taken 28 days after the second AZD1222 dose. These receptors were obtained from an adult who received the AZD1222 COVID-19 vaccine.

The chain has TRBV28 and TRBJ2-7; unclear D gene. Looked up from germline, CDR1 is MDHEN and CDR2 is SYDVKM. The CDR3 is 11 residues long. Trimming removed 5 bases from V and 5 bases from J, with 7 bases in between. The CDR3 here is CASSPDHEQYF. The CDR3, as DNA: TGTGCCAGCAGTCCTGATCACGAGCAGTACTTC. Full variable domain (outside the CDR3, taken from reference TRBV28 and TRBJ2-7): DVKVTQSSRYLVKRTGEKVFLECVQDMDHENMFWYRQDPGLGLRLIYFSYDVKMKEKGDIPEGYSVSREKKERFSLILESASTNQTSMYLCASSPDHEQYFGPGTRLTVT.

The chain couples TRBV15 to TRBJ1-3; the match to TRBD1 covers 7 bases. In germline, CDR1 is LNHNV, CDR2 YYDKDF (reference sequence). The CDR3 covers 16 residues. Germline trimming cut 3 bases from V and 4 bases from J; bases unmatched to any gene: 9. The CDR3 loop is CATSSPGQRVGNTIYF. DNA of the CDR3: TGTGCCACCAGCAGTCCGGGACAGAGAGTCGGAAACACCATATATTTT. The full variable domain, rest sourced from reference TRBV15 and TRBJ1-3, is DAMVIQNPRYQVTQFGKPVTLSCSQTLNHNVMYWYQQKSSQAPKLLFHYYDKDFNNEADTPDNFQSRRPNTSFCFLDIRSPGLGDTAMYLCATSSPGQRVGNTIYFGEGSWLTVV.

This chain links TRBV4-2 with TRBJ1-4; 8 nucleotides agree with TRBD1. The length of the CDR3 is 16 residues. From germline, CDR1 is LGHNA and CDR2 YNFKEQ. The ends lost 4 bases at V and 3 bases at J; junction bases unmatched: 7. CDR3 DNA: TGTGCCAGCAGCCGGGGGAAGGACAGGGCTAATGAAAAACTGTTTTTT. This translates into CASSRGKDRANEKLFF.

This chain connects TRBV5-1 to TRBJ2-2; 9 bases are a match to TRBD1. With V trimmed by 1 base and J by 5 bases, 9 bases remained unmatched. Per germline, CDR1 SGHRS and CDR2 YFSETQ. This CDR3 is 17 amino acids long. For the CDR3, the DNA is TGCGCCAGCAGCTTGCATCCCGGGACAGGGAGGACCGGGGAGCTGTTTTTT. It translates to CASSLHPGTGRTGELFF.

The chain couples TRBV6-5 to TRBJ1-2, with D possibly matching TRBD1 (5 bases). V gave up 5 bases and J gave up 2 bases, with 12 bases separating them. Looked up from germline, CDR1 is MNHEY and CDR2 is SVGAGI. The CDR3 extends over 14 amino acids. The CDR3 is CASSRDRGNYGYTF. CDR3 DNA sequence: TGTGCCAGCAGTCGGGACCGTGGGAACTATGGCTACACCTTC.

DNA for the CDR3: TGCAGCGTTGAGGAGGGGCCGAACACTGAAGCTTTCTTT. It yields the protein CSVEEGPNTEAFF. This chain connects TRBV29-1 to TRBJ1-1; tentatively, D is TRBD1 (5 bases). This CDR3 spans 13 amino acids. The V gene lost 3 bases and the J gene lost 1 base, with 9 bases spanning the gap. Germline CDR1 and CDR2: SQVTM and ANQGSEA.

The chain carries TRBV9 and TRBJ1-1, with unresolved D. The CDR3 loop spans 15 amino acids. Germline CDR1 reads SGDLS; CDR2 reads YYNGEE. V was trimmed by 2 bases and J by 0 bases, leaving 11 bases between them. CDR3 residues: CASSVRSDLNTEAFF. As DNA, the CDR3 is TGTGCCAGCAGCGTTAGGTCCGACTTGAACACTGAAGCTTTCTTT.

The V and J genes are TRBV7-9 and TRBJ1-5; D call uncertain. From germline, CDR1 is SEHNR and CDR2 FQNEAQ (reference sequence). CDR3 length equals 15 residues. The ends were cut back, 0 bases at V and 9 bases at J, with 15 bases in the middle. In DNA form, the CDR3 reads TGTGCCAGCAGCTTAGCCCGCGCCGAGCCGATGCCCCAGCATTTT. Protein product: CASSLARAEPMPQHF.

This chain links TRBV4-2 with TRBJ1-2; tentative D call: TRBD1 (5 bases). The CDR3 is 17 amino acids. Germline V CDR1 and CDR2: LGHNA, YNFKEQ. Trimming removed 3 bases at V and 4 bases at J, with 21 bases between. CDR3 loop: CASSHTLQAFEGYGYTF. CDR3 DNA sequence: TGTGCCAGCAGCCATACCCTACAGGCCTTCGAGGGCTATGGCTACACCTTC.

This chain links TRBV5-1 with TRBJ1-3; D may be TRBD1 (5 bases). The CDR3 is made up of 14 amino acids. The ends were cut back, 4 bases at V and 5 bases at J, with 13 bases in the middle. The V gene's germline CDR1 is SGHRS and CDR2 YFSETQ. Written as DNA, the CDR3 is TGCGCCAGCAGCCCGGCGGCAGGGCGAAACACCATATATTTT. Translated: CASSPAAGRNTIYF.

The chain uses TRBV12-3 or TRBV12-4 and TRBJ2-7, with D possibly matching TRBD1 (6 bases). Deletions cut 5 bases from V and 3 bases from J, with 11 bases between. This CDR3 has 13 amino acids. The CDR3 bases are TGTGCCAGCAGTAAGGGGGACCTCTACGAGCAGTACTTC. Translating it yields CASSKGDLYEQYF.

This sequence joins TRBV9 and TRBJ1-5, with D perhaps matching TRBD1 (6 bases). The V gene's germline CDR1 is SGDLS and CDR2 YYNGEE. CDR3 length: 15 amino acids. V shed 4 bases and J shed 0 bases, with 11 bases lying between them. The CDR3 DNA sequence: TGTGCCAGCAGCTCGCGGACAGATAGCAATCAGCCCCAGCATTTT. This encodes CASSSRTDSNQPQHF. Full variable domain (outside the CDR3, taken from reference TRBV9 and TRBJ1-5): DSGVTQTPKHLITATGQRVTLRCSPRSGDLSVYWYQQSLDQGLQFLIQYYNGEERAKGNILERFSAQQFPDLHSELNLSSLELGDSALYFCASSSRTDSNQPQHFGDGTRLSIL.

V is TRBV5-1 and J is TRBJ2-3; D might be TRBD1 or TRBD2, each matching 5 bases. The CDR3 totals 14 residues. V lost 4 bases and J 4 bases, leaving 13 bases between the germline ends. Germline V gene lookup returns CDR1 SGHRS and CDR2 YFSETQ. CDR3: CASSGDPDSDTQYF. CDR3 in DNA: TGCGCCAGCAGCGGGGACCCAGACTCAGATACGCAGTATTTT.

This chain joins TRBV19 and TRBJ2-7, with 11 bases matching TRBD2. CDR1 LNHDA and CDR2 SQIVND come from the germline V gene (reference sequence). The CDR3 runs 15 residues. V gave up 1 base and J gave up 6 bases; unmatched junction bases: 5. CDR3 residues: CASSIATTSGTEQYF. DNA of the CDR3: TGTGCCAGTAGTATAGCTACGACTAGCGGGACCGAGCAGTACTTC.

This clone was seen only once. The CDR3 DNA is TGTGCCAGCTCACCGTTTCCCGAAAAACTGTTTTTT. Protein sequence: CASSPFPEKLFF. The chain uses TRBV18 and TRBJ1-4; D uncertain. Deletions cut 3 bases from V and 8 bases from J, with 7 bases between. CDR1 and CDR2 from the germline V gene are KGHSH and LQKENI. The CDR3 spans 12 residues.

The chain combines TRBV6-5 with TRBJ2-1, with D perhaps matching TRBD1 or TRBD2 (5 bases each). V was pared by 10 bases and J by 4 bases, with 20 bases between. Germline-derived CDR1 and CDR2 are MNHEY and SVGAGI. The CDR3 has 15 residues. CDR3 DNA: TGTGCCACCGCCCCGGGGCCGGGACCTTACAATGAGCAGTTCTTC. Its protein product is CATAPGPGPYNEQFF.

J is TRBJ2-7 and V is TRBV19, with a weak D call TRBD1 (6 bases). The CDR3 is 14 residues long. Trimming removed 3 bases from V and 0 bases from J, with 9 bases in between. The germline V gene encodes CDR1 LNHDA and CDR2 SQIVND (reference sequence). The CDR3 nucleotides read TGTGCCAGTAGTATCAGGGACAACTCCTACGAGCAGTACTTC. Translation gives CASSIRDNSYEQYF.

This clone has just one count. The rearrangement joins TRBV5-4 to TRBJ2-3; D possibly corresponds to TRBD2 (5 bases). V lost 2 bases to trimming and J lost 4 bases, with 14 bases between them. Germline V gene lookup returns CDR1 SGHNT and CDR2 YYREEE (reference sequence). The CDR3 spans 15 residues. The CDR3 coding sequence is TGTGCCAGCAGCTTCAGCGGCGTAGGTGCAGATACGCAGTATTTT. Translated: CASSFSGVGADTQYF. Supplemented by reference TRBV5-4 and TRBJ2-3, the full variable domain reads ETGVTQSPTHLIKTRGQQVTLRCSSQSGHNTVSWYQQALGQGPQFIFQYYREEENGRGNFPPRFSGLQFPNYSSELNVNALELDDSALYLCASSFSGVGADTQYFGPGTRLTVL.

The V and J genes are TRBV5-1 and TRBJ2-1, with D possibly being TRBD2 (7 bases). Trimming left V 3 bases short and J 7 bases short, with 17 bases between. The CDR3 runs 15 residues. The germline CDR1 and CDR2 sequences are SGHRS and YFSETQ. The CDR3 DNA sequence: TGCGCCAGCAGCTACATTGGGGGGGCTAGGAATGAGCAGTTCTTC. Protein: CASSYIGGARNEQFF.

This chain's CDR3 is CATKDPGGYYGYTF. The CDR3 region has the DNA TGTGCCACCAAAGATCCAGGGGGCTACTATGGCTACACCTTC. The rearrangement uses TRBV10-3 and TRBJ1-2; 8 positions match TRBD1. V shed 10 bases and J 3 bases; nucleotides not matched to a gene: 10. CDR3 length: 14 amino acids. Looked up from germline, CDR1 is ENHRY and CDR2 is SYGVKD.

This clone came up once. The chain joins TRBV12-3 or TRBV12-4 to TRBJ1-1; 7 positions agree with TRBD1. V shed 2 bases and J 6 bases; nucleotides not matched to a gene: 0. The CDR3 sequence is 12 residues long. The CDR3 sequence: CASSLQGAEAFF. CDR3 DNA: TGTGCCAGCAGTTTACAGGGGGCTGAAGCTTTCTTT.

The J gene is TRBJ1-6, the V gene TRBV28; 8 bases are a match to TRBD1. This CDR3 is built from 16 residues. Germline CDR1 is MDHEN and CDR2 is SYDVKM. The V segment lost 6 bases and the J segment 4 bases; nucleotides outside the gene matches: 8. CDR3 nucleotides: TGTGCCAGCAGGGCGGACAGGGCCGGATATAATTCACCCCTCCACTTT. Protein sequence: CASRADRAGYNSPLHF.

The chain combines TRBV6-5 with TRBJ2-1; D not resolved. V was clipped by 0 bases and J by 5 bases, with 8 bases between them. CDR3 size: 14 residues. Germline V CDR1 and CDR2: MNHEY, SVGAGI. CDR3 amino acids: CASSYSLGHNEQFF. DNA of the CDR3: TGTGCCAGCAGTTACTCTCTTGGCCACAATGAGCAGTTCTTC.